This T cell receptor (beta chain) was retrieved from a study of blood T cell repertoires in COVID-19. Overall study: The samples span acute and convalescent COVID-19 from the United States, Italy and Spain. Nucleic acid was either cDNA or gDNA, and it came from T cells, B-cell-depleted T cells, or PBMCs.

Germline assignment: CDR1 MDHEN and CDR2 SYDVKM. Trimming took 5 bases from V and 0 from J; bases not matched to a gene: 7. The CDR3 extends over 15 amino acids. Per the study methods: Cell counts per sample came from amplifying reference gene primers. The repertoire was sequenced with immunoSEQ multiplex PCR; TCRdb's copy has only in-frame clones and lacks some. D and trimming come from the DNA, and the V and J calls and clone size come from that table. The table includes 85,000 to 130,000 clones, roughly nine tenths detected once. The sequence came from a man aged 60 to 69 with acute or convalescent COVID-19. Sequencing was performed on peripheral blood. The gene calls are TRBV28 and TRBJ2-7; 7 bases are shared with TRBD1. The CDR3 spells CASSATGQSSYEQYF. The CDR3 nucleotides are TGTGCCAGCAGTGCGACAGGGCAGAGCTCCTACGAGCAGTACTTC.